These T cell receptor beta chains were read from a single sample in a study of blood T cells in healthy people across ages. TCRdb re-called the 5' RACE reads with MiXCR, one entry per CDR3 protein. The sample records approximately 780,000 distinct CDR3 sequences, roughly 24% being singletons. These data also formed part of another study, on T cells of mothers and their children.

What was sequenced was blood. Receptors were obtained from a boy between 10 and 17 years old in good health. CDR3s include the opening cysteine and the closing phenylalanine or tryptophan. The D gene is left open where the match is weak. Clone size, where shown, is once, few, many, or a class for clones that have expanded.

v_gene	d_gene	abundance	j_gene	CDR3aa	CDR3nt
TRBV7-6	NA	many	TRBJ2-1	CASSLATGYNEQFF	TGTGCCAGCAGCTTAGCGACGGGGTACAATGAGCAGTTCTTC
TRBV20-1	NA	NA	TRBJ1-1	CRPGLGDTEAFF	TGCAGACCAGGGCTGGGGGACACTGAAGCTTTCTTT
TRBV20-1	NA	NA	TRBJ2-3	CSAGTQDTQYF	TGCAGTGCAGGGACTCAAGATACGCAGTATTTT
TRBV29-1	NA	NA	TRBJ2-1	CSVEDLEGVGSEQFF	TGCAGCGTTGAAGATCTTGAAGGGGTAGGGAGTGAGCAGTTCTTC
TRBV24-1	NA	NA	TRBJ2-4	CATSSLDGNIQYF	TGTGCCACCAGTTCCTTGGACGGGAACATTCAGTACTTC
TRBV27	TRBD2	many	TRBJ2-7	CASSPEAGSSYEQYF	TGTGCCAGCAGTCCAGAAGCGGGGAGCTCCTACGAGCAGTACTTC
TRBV5-1	NA	NA	TRBJ2-5	CASSYDRSQETQYF	TGCGCCAGCAGCTATGACAGGAGTCAAGAGACCCAGTACTTC
TRBV6-5	NA	few	TRBJ2-5	CTSSWAGLAQETQYF	TGTACCAGCAGTTGGGCCGGGCTGGCCCAAGAGACCCAGTACTTC
TRBV10-2	TRBD1	NA	TRBJ1-1	CASRTDRGLSMNTEAFF	TGCGCCAGCAGGACAGACAGGGGGCTGTCTATGAACACTGAAGCTTTCTTT
TRBV6-5	NA	NA	TRBJ1-2	CASSLIKDSSNGYTF	TGTGCCAGCAGCTTAATAAAGGACAGTAGCAATGGCTACACCTTC
TRBV20-1	NA	NA	TRBJ1-5	CSASTGYSNQPQHF	TGCAGTGCTAGCACGGGCTATAGCAATCAGCCCCAGCATTTT
TRBV28	NA	NA	TRBJ2-1	CASSFLGALRNEQFF	TGCGCCAGCAGTTTTTTGGGGGCGCTTAGGAATGAGCAGTTCTTC
TRBV7-2	NA	NA	TRBJ2-7	CASSLVPYSSYEQYF	TGTGCCAGCAGCTTAGTCCCCTACAGCTCCTACGAGCAGTACTTC
TRBV12-3/TRBV12-4	NA	few	TRBJ1-1	CASSTWTGRAEAFF	TGTGCCAGCAGTACGTGGACGGGGCGCGCTGAAGCTTTCTTT
TRBV4-2	TRBD1	few	TRBJ2-1	CASSPDGTGGDNEQFF	TGTGCCAGCAGCCCGGATGGGACAGGGGGGGACAATGAGCAGTTCTTC
TRBV5-1	TRBD1	few	TRBJ1-2	CASGPGTAYGYTF	TGCGCCAGCGGACCCGGGACAGCCTATGGCTACACCTTC
TRBV24-1	NA	NA	TRBJ2-3	CATATPDTQYF	TGTGCCACCGCAACCCCAGATACGCAGTATTTT
TRBV11-2	NA	few	TRBJ2-7	CASSTSGTATYEQYF	TGTGCCAGCAGCACCTCCGGGACGGCCACCTACGAGCAGTACTTC
TRBV27	NA	NA	TRBJ1-1	CASSRGDRGGAFF	TGTGCCAGCAGTCGGGGGGATAGGGGGGGAGCTTTCTTT
TRBV7-9	TRBD1	NA	TRBJ2-5	CASSLTGDETQYF	TGTGCCAGCAGCTTGACAGGGGACGAGACCCAGTACTTC
TRBV4-2	NA	NA	TRBJ1-6	CASSQSGVNSPLHF	TGTGCCAGCAGCCAGTCGGGGGTAAATTCACCCCTCCACTTT
TRBV7-8	NA	NA	TRBJ1-1	CASSLRLEGDTEAFF	TGTGCCAGCAGCCTCCGGCTCGAAGGGGACACTGAAGCTTTCTTT
TRBV6-5	NA	once	TRBJ1-2	CASNTGTADGYTF	TGTGCCAGCAATACGGGGACGGCGGATGGCTACACCTTC
TRBV7-6	NA	few	TRBJ2-5	CASSLVWEETQYF	TGTGCCAGCAGCTTAGTTTGGGAAGAGACCCAGTACTTC
TRBV7-2	NA	NA	TRBJ2-3	CASLLQGSRTDTQYF	TGTGCCAGCCTGCTGCAGGGCAGTCGCACAGATACGCAGTATTTT
TRBV7-6	NA	few	TRBJ2-5	CASSRDVIPYDQGETQYF	TGTGCCAGCAGCCGAGACGTAATCCCTTATGATCAAGGGGAGACCCAGTACTTC
TRBV27	TRBD1	NA	TRBJ2-4	CASRSGTGVRSLAKNIQYF	TGTGCCAGCAGAAGTGGGACAGGGGTCCGCTCTCTAGCCAAAAACATTCAGTACTTC
TRBV9	NA	few	TRBJ1-4	CASSESLRGNEKLFF	TGTGCCAGCAGCGAAAGCCTGAGGGGCAACGAAAAACTGTTTTTT
TRBV11-2	NA	NA	TRBJ2-2	CASRLFGGVEDGELFF	TGTGCCAGCAGACTGTTTGGGGGTGTGGAAGACGGGGAGCTGTTTTTT
TRBV10-1	NA	few	TRBJ2-3	CASRYRGGTDTQYF	TGCGCCAGCAGATACAGGGGAGGGACAGATACGCAGTATTTT
TRBV7-8	NA	NA	TRBJ2-3	CASKQRARGTSTDTQYF	TGTGCCAGCAAACAACGCGCTCGCGGTACTAGCACAGATACGCAGTATTTT
TRBV20-1	NA	few	TRBJ2-5	CSARGRMYQETQYF	TGCAGTGCTAGAGGACGGATGTACCAAGAGACCCAGTACTTC
TRBV29-1	NA	NA	TRBJ1-4	CSGAGGEKLFF	TGCAGCGGAGCGGGCGGCGAAAAACTGTTTTTT
TRBV12-3/TRBV12-4	NA	few	TRBJ2-7	CASSRLDGPYEQYF	TGTGCCAGCAGCCGCCTCGACGGACCCTACGAGCAGTACTTC
TRBV30	TRBD2	NA	TRBJ2-5	CAWEPPRTSGRPTQYF	TGTGCCTGGGAGCCCCCGAGGACTAGCGGGCGGCCCACCCAGTACTTC
TRBV4-3	TRBD1	NA	TRBJ1-1	CASSQDGTGATEAFF	TGCGCCAGCAGCCAAGACGGAACAGGGGCCACTGAAGCTTTCTTT
TRBV28	TRBD2	many	TRBJ2-5	CASMGLAGRNEYQETQYF	TGTGCCAGCATGGGACTAGCGGGAAGAAATGAGTACCAAGAGACCCAGTACTTC
TRBV4-1	NA	few	TRBJ2-7	CASSLVGRTHEQYF	TGCGCCAGCAGCCTGGTGGGGAGGACCCACGAGCAGTACTTC
TRBV23-1	NA	NA	TRBJ2-7	CASTTTDYEQYF	TGCGCCAGCACCACGACGGATTACGAGCAGTACTTC
TRBV7-3	TRBD2	NA	TRBJ2-2	CASRLGGTVRGTGELFF	TGTGCCAGCAGATTGGGAGGGACCGTTCGAGGCACCGGGGAGCTGTTTTTT
TRBV12-5	TRBD1	NA	TRBJ2-7	CASGFGTGGEQYF	TGTGCTAGTGGATTTGGGACAGGGGGCGAGCAGTACTTC
TRBV18	TRBD2	NA	TRBJ2-3	CASSPGLLAGGTADTQYF	TGTGCCAGCTCACCAGGATTGCTAGCGGGTGGTACAGCAGATACGCAGTATTTT
TRBV20-1	NA	NA	TRBJ1-1	CSAAERGEAFF	TGCAGTGCTGCGGAGAGAGGTGAAGCTTTCTTT
TRBV7-2	NA	few	TRBJ2-5	CASSTTGNQETQYF	TGTGCCAGCAGCACTACAGGGAATCAAGAGACCCAGTACTTC
TRBV5-1	NA	NA	TRBJ2-7	CAKPGHSYEQYF	TGCGCCAAACCGGGACACTCCTACGAGCAGTACTTC
TRBV7-9	NA	NA	TRBJ2-5	CASSSRAGGTEETQYF	TGTGCCAGCAGCTCCCGTGCAGGCGGGACCGAAGAGACCCAGTACTTC
TRBV3-1	NA	few	TRBJ2-7	CASSQGSQSGIWRYF	TGTGCCAGCAGCCAAGGGAGTCAATCAGGGATTTGGCGGTACTTC
TRBV20-1	TRBD1	NA	TRBJ2-7	CSATGQAYEQYF	TGCAGTGCAACCGGACAGGCCTACGAGCAGTACTTC
TRBV12-5	NA	few	TRBJ2-7	CASGFGSAYEQYF	TGTGCTAGTGGTTTTGGGTCTGCCTACGAGCAGTACTTC